Following are 16 T cell receptor beta chains from one sample sequenced in a study of early T cells in non-severe SARS-CoV-2 infection (dated by TCRdb to the early 2020s). Library construction relied on 5' RACE. Sequenced using a NextSeq 500. TCRdb redid the processing of the public reads, applying fastp at Q25 and MiXCR, and retained in-frame beta chains. Every entry covers one CDR3 protein and lists the most common genes and DNA from its rows. The sample table holds 48,000 or so distinct CDR3 sequences, of which approximately 6% were seen once. The top ten constitute approximately 6.3% of the sample. Sequences were derived from whole blood, sampled at baseline. The receptors derive from an adult who was a healthcare worker with PCR-confirmed SARS-CoV-2 infection or an uninfected control (not recorded which).

Many counts were recorded for this clonotype. The rearrangement uses TRBV2 and TRBJ1-2, with TRBD1 identical over 7 bases. This CDR3 is 13 amino acids long. V lost 3 bases to trimming and J lost 4 bases; unmatched junction nucleotides: 2. Germline CDR1 is SNHLY and CDR2 is FYNNEI. The CDR3 DNA sequence: TGTGCCAGCAGTGATTGGGACAGCTATGGCTACACCTTC. Residues: CASSDWDSYGYTF.

This clonotype was found many times. The V call is TRBV7-8, the J call TRBJ2-5; the D gene could be TRBD1 or TRBD2 (5 bases each). Germline loops: CDR1 SGHVS, CDR2 FQNEAQ. Between the trimmed V and J ends, which lost 5 bases and 4 bases, there was a span of 14 bases. The CDR3 loop spans 14 amino acids. This CDR3 is CASSQPGRAETQYF. The CDR3 nucleotides are TGTGCCAGCAGCCAACCGGGACGGGCAGAGACCCAGTACTTC. The full variable domain, its missing parts supplied by reference TRBV7-8 and TRBJ2-5, is GAGVSQSPRYKVAKRGQDVALRCDPISGHVSLFWYQQALGQGPEFLTYFQNEAQLDKSGLPSDRFFAERPEGSVSTLKIQRTQQEDSAVYLCASSQPGRAETQYFGPGTRLLVL.

The CDR3 DNA is TGCAGCGTTGAAGAGCCCGGTTATGGCTACACCTTC. Protein: CSVEEPGYGYTF. The V call is TRBV29-1, the J call TRBJ1-2, with no clear D. Germline CDR1 and CDR2: SQVTM and ANQGSEA. V was trimmed by 0 bases and J by 5 bases, leaving 7 bases between them. This CDR3 spans 12 amino acids.

This clonotype was counted ten times or more. The rearrangement joins TRBV15 to TRBJ2-1; D not certain. The V gene's germline CDR1 is LNHNV and CDR2 YYDKDF (reference sequence). The CDR3 runs 14 residues. V shed 2 bases and J shed 4 bases, with 9 bases lying between them. CDR3 in amino acids: CATSRPDAYNEQFF. For the CDR3, the DNA is TGTGCCACCAGCAGACCCGACGCTTACAATGAGCAGTTCTTC.

In its sample, this clonotype was seen a few times. The V and J genes are TRBV1 and TRBJ2-5; the table names TRBD2, a call not compared with the DNA. TRBV1 has pseudogene status. This CDR3 is 13 amino acids long. CDR3 residues: CTSTRLAQETQYF. DNA for the CDR3: TGCACCAGCACCCGACTAGCCCAAGAGACCCAGTACTTC.

J is TRBJ2-5 and V is TRBV6-5; 7 positions agree with TRBD1. The CDR3 extends over 14 amino acids. V gave up 0 bases and J gave up 5 bases; unmatched junction bases: 3. CDR1 MNHEY and CDR2 SVGAGI come from the germline V gene. As DNA, the CDR3 is TGTGCCAGCAGTTACTCGACAGGGTATGAGACCCAGTACTTC. Its protein product is CASSYSTGYETQYF.

This clonotype was counted ten times or more. The V and J genes are TRBV6-2 or TRBV6-3 and TRBJ2-1; D is possibly TRBD2 (5 bases). Germline V CDR1 and CDR2: MNHEY, SVGEGT. CDR3 size: 16 residues. Trimming removed 2 bases at V and 5 bases at J, with 16 bases between. This CDR3 is CASSYPPSRFHNEQFF. The CDR3 coding sequence is TGTGCCAGCAGTTACCCCCCTAGCAGGTTCCACAATGAGCAGTTCTTC.

This clonotype was recorded a few times. The rearrangement links TRBV2 to TRBJ2-3, with 8 positions matching TRBD2. V dropped 4 bases and J dropped 3; count of bases not matched to a gene: 9. Germline values: CDR1 SNHLY, CDR2 FYNNEI. This CDR3 is built from 16 residues. Here the CDR3 reads CASSGSGGKKTDTQYF. DNA for the CDR3: TGTGCCAGCAGTGGTTCGGGAGGGAAGAAAACAGATACGCAGTATTTT.

This clonotype was recorded at least ten times. The J gene is TRBJ2-7, the V gene TRBV11-2; TRBD1 or TRBD2 may be the D gene (7 bases each). Deletions cut 1 base from V and 7 bases from J, with 23 bases between. CDR1 SGHAT and CDR2 FQNNGV come from the germline V gene. This CDR3 has 17 amino acids. The CDR3 protein is CASSLVPPGLQGGEQYF. DNA for the CDR3: TGTGCCAGCAGCTTAGTGCCCCCGGGACTCCAGGGGGGGGAGCAGTACTTC.

The sample holds many counts of this clonotype. The gene calls are TRBV5-1 and TRBJ2-1; D is possibly TRBD1 or TRBD2 (5 bases each). There are 12 residues in the CDR3. Germline loops: CDR1 SGHRS, CDR2 YFSETQ. With 4 bases removed from V and 9 bases from J, the gap between germline ends came to 11 bases. In DNA, the CDR3 is TGCGCCAGCAGCCGGGACCTCAGTGAGCAGTTCTTC. Its translation: CASSRDLSEQFF.

This clonotype was detected a few times. This chain uses TRBV5-1 with TRBJ1-2; D is ambiguous. This CDR3 spans 15 amino acids. CDR1 is SGHRS and CDR2 is YFSETQ in the germline V gene. Trimming removed 4 bases at V and 4 bases at J, with 17 bases between. The DNA for the CDR3 is TGCGCCAGCAGCCCTGCGTCGATAGCCCTCTATGGCTACACCTTC. Its translation is CASSPASIALYGYTF.

This clonotype was detected ten times or more. This chain connects TRBV5-4 to TRBJ2-3, with D possibly being TRBD2 (6 bases). The CDR3 is made up of 17 amino acids. Per the germline V gene, CDR1 is SGHNT and CDR2 is YYREEE (reference sequence). Trimming removed 4 bases at V and 0 bases at J, with 18 bases between. The chain's CDR3 is CASSKFSTAGSTDTQYF. CDR3 nucleotides: TGTGCCAGCAGCAAATTCTCAACAGCGGGCAGCACAGATACGCAGTATTTT.

This clonotype occurred a few times. The chain has TRBV7-9 and TRBJ2-2; D gene unclear. V lost 2 bases, J lost 6 bases, and 4 bases lay in between. CDR3 size: 12 residues. CDR1 and CDR2 from the germline V gene are SEHNR and FQNEAQ (reference sequence). The CDR3 DNA sequence: TGTGCCAGCAGCTTAACGTCCGGGGAGCTGTTTTTT. This gives the protein CASSLTSGELFF.

In its sample, this clonotype was seen many times. This chain joins TRBV7-3 and TRBJ2-7; D perhaps matches TRBD2 (5 bases). V was shortened by 5 bases and J by 7 bases, with 18 bases between the two germline ends. Germline loops: CDR1 SGHTA, CDR2 FQGTGA. The CDR3 loop spans 14 amino acids. CDR3 nucleotides: TGTGCCAGCAGCCCTCTCGGAGGCGGGCGGGAGCAGTACTTC. Translated, it gives CASSPLGGGREQYF.

This clonotype was seen many times. The chain links TRBV5-1 to TRBJ2-6; D is possibly TRBD1 or TRBD2 (5 bases each). The CDR3 length is 19 residues. The germline CDR1 and CDR2 sequences are SGHRS and YFSETQ. V was trimmed by 1 base and J by 2 bases, leaving 19 bases between them. DNA of the CDR3: TGCGCCAGCAGCTTGACAACCGGGGCCAGCGGCCCTGGGGCCAACGTCCTGACTTTC. Amino acids: CASSLTTGASGPGANVLTF.

The rearrangement uses TRBV28 and TRBJ2-7, with TRBD1 as a possible D gene (6 bases). V was trimmed by 5 bases and J by 0 bases, leaving 14 bases between them. Germline CDR1 is MDHEN and CDR2 is SYDVKM. This CDR3 is built from 15 residues. CDR3 in amino acids: CASSEQGIYSYEQYF. DNA of the CDR3: TGTGCCAGCAGTGAACAGGGAATCTACTCCTACGAGCAGTACTTC. Combining the CDR3 with reference TRBV28 and TRBJ2-7 gives the whole variable domain DVKVTQSSRYLVKRTGEKVFLECVQDMDHENMFWYRQDPGLGLRLIYFSYDVKMKEKGDIPEGYSVSREKKERFSLILESASTNQTSMYLCASSEQGIYSYEQYFGPGTRLTVT.